The 11 T cell receptor beta chains given below trace back to one sample, sequenced in a study of blood T cell repertoires in COVID-19. Clones were sequenced by immunoSEQ multiplex PCR, and TCRdb holds only the in-frame ones, with some missing. The repertoire holds some 240,000 clones, with around nine tenths as singletons. Sequenced input: peripheral blood. These receptors were taken from a man aged 55 to 70 who had recovered from COVID-19.

V usage is TRBV2 and J usage is TRBJ1-6, with 7 bases matching TRBD1. Germline V CDR1 and CDR2: SNHLY, FYNNEI. The CDR3 is 15 amino acids. Trimming took 7 bases from V and 7 from J; bases not matched to a gene: 10. The CDR3 DNA follows: TGTGCCAGCACCGCCGAAGGGACAGCAAATTCACCCCTCCACTTT. Translating gives CASTAEGTANSPLHF.

The J gene is TRBJ2-2, the V gene TRBV19; a weak D match, TRBD1 (5 bases). The CDR3 spans 16 residues. Germline CDR1 is LNHDA and CDR2 is SQIVND (reference sequence). V was pared by 2 bases and J by 0 bases, with 10 bases between. The CDR3 spells CASSIWGGTNTGELFF. CDR3 sequence (DNA): TGTGCCAGTAGTATATGGGGCGGTACGAACACCGGGGAGCTGTTTTTT.

The chain carries TRBV5-1 and TRBJ2-1, with 9 bases identical to TRBD2. The germline gives CDR1 SGHRS, CDR2 YFSETQ. V was pared by 4 bases and J by 5 bases, with 7 bases of the junction left unmatched. There are 15 residues in the CDR3. CDR3 nucleotides: TGCGCCAGCAGCACTTTAGCGGGGGCCAACAATGAGCAGTTCTTC. Encoded protein: CASSTLAGANNEQFF.

This clone was detected once. V and J are TRBV2 and TRBJ1-5; D is ambiguous. Looked up from germline, CDR1 is SNHLY and CDR2 is FYNNEI. Trimming cost V 6 bases and J 3 bases, with 12 bases left between them. This CDR3 is built from 14 residues. In DNA, the CDR3 is TGTGCCAGCAGGGCAGACACATCCAATCAGCCCCAGCATTTT. Translating it yields CASRADTSNQPQHF.

The V and J genes are TRBV19 and TRBJ2-6, with no clear D. With 5 bases removed from V and 2 bases from J, the gap between germline ends came to 13 bases. The length of the CDR3 is 16 residues. CDR1 is LNHDA, CDR2 SQIVND, per germline (reference sequence). The CDR3 sequence: CASSPGSAAGANVLTF. CDR3 nucleotide sequence: TGTGCCAGTAGTCCTGGGTCCGCGGCTGGGGCCAACGTCCTGACTTTC.

V and J are TRBV4-1 and TRBJ1-2, with 8 positions matching TRBD1. Germline V gene sequence: CDR1 MGHRA, CDR2 YSYEKL. After removal of 0 bases from V and 8 bases from J, the junction contained 8 bases not matched to a gene. CDR3 size: 15 residues. CDR3 nucleotide sequence: TGCGCCAGCAGCCAAGATTTGGGACAGGAATTGGGCTACACCTTC. Translated, it gives CASSQDLGQELGYTF.

The V and J genes are TRBV13 and TRBJ2-7; the D gene is possibly TRBD2 (6 bases). V was cut by 5 bases and J by 0 bases, with 14 bases left in between. The CDR3 is 15 amino acids. CDR1 and CDR2 from the germline V gene are PRHDT and FYEKMQ (reference sequence). Here the CDR3 DNA reads TGTGCCAGCAGCCGACTAGGCATGAGCTCCTACGAGCAGTACTTC. Protein product: CASSRLGMSSYEQYF.

This chain connects TRBV28 to TRBJ1-1; 8 nucleotides match TRBD1. The CDR3 runs 17 residues. After removal of 5 bases from V and 5 bases from J, the junction contained 16 bases not matched to a gene. Per germline, CDR1 MDHEN and CDR2 SYDVKM. The CDR3 spells CASSIYGQGPRGTEAFF. CDR3 sequence (DNA): TGTGCCAGCAGTATCTACGGACAGGGCCCGCGTGGGACTGAAGCTTTCTTT.

This chain connects TRBV18 to TRBJ2-1; D possibly corresponds to TRBD1 (6 bases). V was clipped by 3 bases and J by 3 bases, with 12 bases between them. CDR3 length: 15 residues. Germline V gene sequence: CDR1 KGHSH, CDR2 LQKENI. This CDR3 reads CASSPIHRVYNEQFF. The CDR3 nucleotides are TGTGCCAGCTCACCCATTCACAGGGTCTACAATGAGCAGTTCTTC. The full variable domain, with the rest looked up from reference TRBV18 and TRBJ2-1, is NAGVMQNPRHLVRRRGQEARLRCSPMKGHSHVYWYRQLPEEGLKFMVYLQKENIIDESGMPKERFSAEFPKEGPSILRIQQVVRGDSAAYFCASSPIHRVYNEQFFGPGTRLTVL.

This chain uses TRBV9 with TRBJ1-6; TRBD1 aligns across 8 bases. The CDR3 covers 14 residues. The V gene end was trimmed by 3 bases and the J gene end by 10 bases; junction bases not matched to a gene: 6. Germline V CDR1 and CDR2: SGDLS, YYNGEE. The CDR3 nucleotides read TGTGCCAGCAGCGCCGGACAGGGTTGGTCACCCCTCCACTTT. This translates into CASSAGQGWSPLHF.

With respect to this clone: A junction boundary mismatches the germline segment, possibly from a read error. V is TRBV5-4 and J is TRBJ2-7, with 14 nucleotides matching TRBD2. This CDR3 region has 16 residues. Per germline, CDR1 SGHNT and CDR2 YYREEE (reference sequence). The DNA of the CDR3 is TGTGCCAGCAGCTTGGCCCCGGGACTAGCGGGAGCCTCCGAGAACTTC. Translated: CASSLAPGLAGASENF.